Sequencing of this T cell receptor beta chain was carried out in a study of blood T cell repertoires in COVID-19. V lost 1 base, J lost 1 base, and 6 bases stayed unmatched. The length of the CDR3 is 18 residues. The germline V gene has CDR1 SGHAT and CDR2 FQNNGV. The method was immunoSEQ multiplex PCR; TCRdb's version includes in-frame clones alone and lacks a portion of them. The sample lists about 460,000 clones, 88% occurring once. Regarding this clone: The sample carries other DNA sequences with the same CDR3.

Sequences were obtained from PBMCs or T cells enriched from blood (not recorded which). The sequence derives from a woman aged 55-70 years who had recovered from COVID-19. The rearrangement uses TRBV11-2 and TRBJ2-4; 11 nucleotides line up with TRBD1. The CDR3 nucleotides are TGTGCCAGCAGCTTAGTACCGGGACAGGGGGTGGCCAAAAACATTCAGTACTTC. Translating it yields CASSLVPGQGVAKNIQYF.